This T cell receptor beta chain is drawn from a study of shared clonotypes between healthy human individuals. J was trimmed by 6 bases and V by 2 bases; bases with no gene match: 8. Per the germline V gene, CDR1 is SGHTA and CDR2 is FQGNSA. This CDR3 contains 15 residues. The authors ran the assay at deep level. Sequencing was performed with immunoSEQ multiplex PCR; in TCRdb, only in-frame clones are kept and a portion is missing. The sample shows about 1.1 million clones, about 80% of them seen only once. The receptor comes from a man aged 18 to 29 in good health. Some clones in this sample may be carry-over from other donors' samples. Sequencing used memory CD4+ T cells from PBMCs. The subset denotes: CD45RA-negative fraction. The chain recombines TRBV7-2 with TRBJ1-2; 8 bases align to TRBD1. The chain's CDR3 is CASSLSLDRVNGYTF. CDR3 DNA sequence: TGTGCCAGCAGCTTATCACTGGACAGGGTCAATGGCTACACCTTC.